The clone carrying this TCR beta chain was observed a handful of times. Antigen: not known. The data belong to a study of T cells in Graves' hyperthyroidism and ophthalmopathy. Whole-study context: Peripheral blood was obtained at initial diagnosis, preceding any treatment. General study points: Blood also held most thyroid clonotypes expanded beyond 0.001. The authors' 13 V-J model separated ophthalmopathy from stable hyperthyroidism.

RNA transcripts provided the source from which TCR beta CDR3 regions were amplified. RT-PCR in the first round (using the HTBI primer set) targeted the TCR CDR3. One entry per CDR3 protein results from TCRdb running MiXCR on the multiplex PCR reads. Here the sample spans hundreds of thousands of distinct CDR3 sequences, under 15% being singletons. There are 14 residues in the CDR3. Per germline, CDR1 LNHDA and CDR2 SQIVND (reference sequence). With 3 bases clipped from V and 10 bases from J, the junction kept 9 bases outside the gene matches. This clonotype was sampled from a woman in her thirties or forties with Graves' ophthalmopathy. V and J are TRBV19 and TRBJ2-3, with 8 bases aligning to TRBD1. The sequencing sample was made of blood. The CDR3 region is CASSIQGAAGAQYF. CDR3 DNA sequence: TGTGCCAGTAGTATTCAGGGGGCCGCTGGGGCGCAGTATTTT.